This T cell receptor beta chain was observed in a study of CXCR3-negative and CXCR3-positive naive CD8 T cells (dated by TCRdb to 2018 to 2020). In terms of the full investigation: In total, some 130 million TRB reads were obtained, or roughly 1.5 +/- 0.3 million reads per library. TRBV-TRBJ cluster analysis included naive subsets from about five donors and memory cells from 3 donors. Data from around ten donors, pooled across two independent experiments, went into the diversity and physicochemical repertoire analyses.

The sequencer listed for this sample is NextSeq 550. The Human TCR Profiling Kit (MiLaboratory) was used to prepare UMI-labeled 5' RACE TRB cDNA libraries. The full amount of extracted RNA was used for cDNA synthesis, and the full amount of resulting cDNA was used for PCR amplification. Libraries were prepared in parallel with an identical number of PCR cycles. In the original analysis: With a requirement of at least two reads per UMI, MIGEC and MiXCR extracted about 50,000 +/- 10,000 unique UMI-labeled TRB cDNA molecules per library. Each library averaged 40,000 +/- 10,000 functional in-frame TRB CDR3 nucleotide clonotypes without stop codons. After downsampling to 5000 UMI-labeled TRB molecules per sample, diversity metrics such as normalized Shannon-Wiener and Chao1 were calculated in VDJtools. VDJtools computed clonotype-size-weighted physicochemical properties of the central five CDR3 residues: interaction energy, strength, volume and Kidera factor 4. TCRdb reprocessed the reads and lists each CDR3 protein sequence as a single entry, with no DNA. Clone size and V and J calls follow TCRdb, not the original study. The sample has 3,000 to 4,000 distinct CDR3 sequences on record. The ten biggest clones cover about 2% of the sample.

To note about this clonotype: This receptor's antigen is unknown.

Study-level results and caveats: TRB CDR3s from CXCR3-positive naive cells showed higher hydrophobicity (lower Kidera factor 4), lower energy, and higher strength and volume indices than CXCR3-negative naive cells. Comparably high repertoire diversity was found in both naive subsets, whereas much lower repertoire diversity was found in memory CD8+ T cells. Within the same donor, TRBV-TRBJ usage looked similar between naive CXCR3-negative and CXCR3-positive cells, but memory cells had distinct patterns. Because surface CD5, which is linked to self-reactivity in mice, was comparable between the naive subsets, TCR interaction strength was also inferred from TRB CDR3 physicochemical properties. Freshly isolated PBMCs were used for most assays because CXCR3 expression partially decreased after cryopreservation.

From the germline V gene, CDR1 is SGHRS and CDR2 is YFSETQ. The CDR3 covers 13 residues, taking in both the cysteine and the phenylalanine. No DNA is listed. Each CD8+ T cell subset was flow-sorted in triplicate, and some 310,000 cells per subset were placed directly into RLT lysis buffer. Naive CD8+ T cells were defined stringently as CD45RO-CCR7+CD27+CD95- to exclude memory contaminants. Peripheral blood mononuclear cells were isolated from buffy coats using standard density gradient centrifugation. Naive CXCR3-negative and CXCR3-positive CD8+ T cells were flow-sorted using a FACSAria III. Total RNA was extracted from sorted cells using an RNeasy Mini Kit.

Specimen: naive CXCR3- CD8+ T cells from blood. The cell subset or site label corresponds to: CD45RO-CCR7+CD27+CD95- naive CD8+ T cells lacking CXCR3 (TNR3-). The sequence came from a human donor in good health. Some clones in this sample may be carry-over from other donors' samples. Recombination connected TRBV5-1 to TRBJ1-4; there is no DNA to check the TCRdb D call of TRBD1. The CDR3 loop reads CASSTRTNEKLFF.